This record covers a single T cell receptor beta chain. With V trimmed by 5 bases and J by 8 bases, 6 bases remained unmatched. The CDR3 spans 13 residues. Germline CDR1 and CDR2: MDHEN and SYDVKM. Urothelial carcinoma in patients was locally advanced or metastatic. This sample was included in a study of PD-L1 blockade in urothelial cancer. Across the whole study: Atezolizumab therapy began for patients around 2014, dosed at 1,200 mg intravenously every 3 weeks. About 90% of the roughly 30 patients comprised males who had bladder-origin urothelial cancer. Prior chemotherapy ranged from 0 to 3 regimens per patient.

Produced via immunoSEQ multiplex PCR; TCRdb's table is partial and in-frame only. The sample contains 40,000 or so clones, over 75% of which appear only once. This TCR derives from a man between 65 and 85 years old with urothelial cancer. The genes are TRBV28 and TRBJ2-3; 8 bases match TRBD1. The sequencing used PBMCs, collected around atezolizumab (anti-PD-L1) treatment. Here the CDR3 reads CASSVKQGGTQYF. CDR3 sequence (DNA): TGTGCCAGCAGTGTCAAACAGGGGGGTACGCAGTATTTT.